This T cell receptor (beta chain) was captured by sequencing in a study of cytotoxic CD8 clonotypes in ibrutinib-treated CLL. Whole-study context: Among the patients, around ten presented as relapsed/refractory and fewer than 16 as treatment-naive; 17 showed unmutated IGHV. Timing of response sample collection was a median around eleven months after treatment start, with a range of 6 to 36.

Whole-study results and caveats: Circulating CD8+ T-cell counts were tracked by baseline clonality, which exceeded that of age-matched healthy donors.

The CDR3 is 16 residues long. The V end lost 0 bases, the J end lost 4 bases, and 13 bases lay between the germline ends. Per germline, CDR1 MNHEY and CDR2 SVGAGI. In regard to this clone: The antigen remains unidentified.

Here immunoSEQ multiplex PCR was the method, and the copy in TCRdb shows in-frame clones only, minus some. The profile shows under 35,000 clones, 55% to 75% of them singletons. The chain is built from TRBV6-5 and TRBJ2-1; no reliable D call. Material: PBMCs, obtained after 24 months of ibrutinib treatment. The sequence was collected from a human donor with chronic lymphocytic leukemia. This CDR3 is CASSYSFTTTYNEQFF. CDR3 coding DNA: TGTGCCAGCAGTTACTCCTTCACGACCACATACAATGAGCAGTTCTTC.